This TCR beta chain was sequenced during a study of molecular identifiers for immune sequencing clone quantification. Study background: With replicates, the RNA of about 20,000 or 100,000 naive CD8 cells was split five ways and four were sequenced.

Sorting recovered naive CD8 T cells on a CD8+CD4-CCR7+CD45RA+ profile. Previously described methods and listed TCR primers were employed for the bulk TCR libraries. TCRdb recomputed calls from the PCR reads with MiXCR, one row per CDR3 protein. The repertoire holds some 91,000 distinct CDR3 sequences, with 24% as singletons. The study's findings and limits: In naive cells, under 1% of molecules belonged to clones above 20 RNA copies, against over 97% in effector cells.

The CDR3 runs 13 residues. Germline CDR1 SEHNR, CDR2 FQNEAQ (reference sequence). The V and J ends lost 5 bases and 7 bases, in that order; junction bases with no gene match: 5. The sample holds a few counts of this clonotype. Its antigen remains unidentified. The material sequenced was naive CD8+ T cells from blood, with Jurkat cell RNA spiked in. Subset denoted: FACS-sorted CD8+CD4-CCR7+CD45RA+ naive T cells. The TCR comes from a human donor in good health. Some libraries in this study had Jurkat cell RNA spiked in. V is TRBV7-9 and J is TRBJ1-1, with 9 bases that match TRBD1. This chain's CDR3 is CASSPPGQGEAFF. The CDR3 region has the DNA TGTGCCAGCAGCCCCCCGGGACAGGGTGAAGCTTTCTTT.